The 24 T cell receptor beta chains below come from one sample, sequenced in a study of beta chain features in type 1 diabetes. Every bit of the isolated RNA underwent reverse transcription, so sequencing read expressed TCRB transcripts. Generated by immunoSEQ multiplex PCR, the TCRdb table keeps only in-frame clones and is missing some. This sample yields under 500,000 clones, of which approximately 30% are seen a single time; 0.06% to 0.07% belongs to the top ten. The sequencing input was naive CD4+ T cells from blood. These receptors were obtained from a man between 18 and 35 years old in good health.

The J gene is TRBJ2-7, the V gene TRBV30, with 7 bases fitting TRBD2. The CDR3 consists of 12 residues. Germline V gene sequence: CDR1 GTSNPN, CDR2 SVGIG (reference sequence). The CDR3 coding sequence is TGTGCGGCGGGGGTTTTATCCTACGAGCAGTACTTC. Amino acid sequence: CAAGVLSYEQYF.

The chain combines TRBV29-1 with TRBJ1-2, with unresolved D. Deletions cut 4 bases from V and 1 base from J, with 7 bases between. The CDR3 is 12 residues long. Germline loops: CDR1 SQVTM, CDR2 ANQGSEA. CDR3 DNA: TGCAGCGTTGCTCCGGGTAACTATGGCTACACCTTC. Translated: CSVAPGNYGYTF.

This clone was seen a handful of times. This chain joins TRBV30 and TRBJ1-2; D gene ambiguous. Germline V gives CDR1 GTSNPN, CDR2 SVGIG (reference sequence). With 3 bases removed from V and 0 bases from J, the gap between germline ends came to 11 bases. CDR3 length: 14 amino acids. CDR3 sequence (DNA): TGTGCCTGGAGGGCCCTGGGCACTAACTATGGCTACACCTTC. Translating gives CAWRALGTNYGYTF.

This clone was counted only a few times. This chain joins TRBV9 and TRBJ2-4, with 10 nucleotides matching TRBD1. V was pared by 0 bases and J by 15 bases, with 9 bases of the junction left unmatched. CDR1 and CDR2 (germline): SGDLS, YYNGEE. This CDR3 comprises 14 residues. The CDR3 is CASSVETGGRLGYF. The CDR3 DNA reads as TGTGCCAGCAGCGTAGAGACAGGGGGCCGCTTAGGGTACTTC.

The rearrangement links TRBV30 to TRBJ2-7; 7 nucleotides align to TRBD2. Germline CDR1 GTSNPN, CDR2 SVGIG (reference sequence). J gave up 6 bases and V 0 bases, and 17 bases lay outside the gene matches. This CDR3 is built from 17 residues. CDR3 coding DNA: TGTGCCTGGAGTGTAAAGGAGCTGAGCGGGAAGCGCGGCGAGCAGTACTTC. Residues: CAWSVKELSGKRGEQYF. The entire variable domain, with the rest obtained from reference TRBV30 and TRBJ2-7, is as follows: SQTIHQWPATLVQPVGSPLSLECTVEGTSNPNLYWYRQAAGRGLQLLFYSVGIGQISSEVPQNLSASRPQDRQFILSSKKLLLSDSGFYLCAWSVKELSGKRGEQYFGPGTRLTVT.

The chain joins TRBV6-5 to TRBJ1-2; no reliable D call. Between the trimmed V and J ends, which lost 7 bases and 7 bases, there was a span of 10 bases. The CDR3 extends over 11 amino acids. The V gene's germline CDR1 is MNHEY and CDR2 SVGAGI. CDR3 DNA sequence: TGTGCCAGCACGGCGGGAGCTGGCTACACCTTC. The encoded protein is CASTAGAGYTF.

This clone came up a few times. This chain joins TRBV9 and TRBJ2-5; D is ambiguous. Trimming cost V 1 base and J 5 bases, with 12 bases left between them. The germline V gene has CDR1 SGDLS and CDR2 YYNGEE. The CDR3 is 14 residues long. CDR3 sequence reads: CASSVLLAGETQYF. The CDR3 region has the DNA TGTGCCAGCAGCGTATTACTGGCAGGCGAGACCCAGTACTTC. Variable domain in full (rest from reference TRBV9 and TRBJ2-5): DSGVTQTPKHLITATGQRVTLRCSPRSGDLSVYWYQQSLDQGLQFLIQYYNGEERAKGNILERFSAQQFPDLHSELNLSSLELGDSALYFCASSVLLAGETQYFGPGTRLLVL.

This clone has only one observation. This chain links TRBV29-1 with TRBJ1-1, with TRBD1 matching 8 bases. Germline V gives CDR1 SQVTM, CDR2 ANQGSEA. The CDR3 is 14 amino acids. J lost 1 base, V lost 6 bases, and 7 bases had no gene match. The CDR3 loop reads CSVYPQGGNTEAFF. CDR3 in DNA: TGCAGCGTGTACCCACAGGGGGGGAACACTGAAGCTTTCTTT. The full variable domain, rest sourced from reference TRBV29-1 and TRBJ1-1, is SAVISQKPSRDICQRGTSLTIQCQVDSQVTMMFWYRQQPGQSLTLIATANQGSEATYESGFVIDKFPISRPNLTFSTLTVSNMSPEDSSIYLCSVYPQGGNTEAFFGQGTRLTVV.

The V gene is TRBV6-5, the J gene TRBJ2-1, with TRBD2 matching over 8 bases. V was pared by 2 bases and J by 7 bases, with 7 bases of the junction left unmatched. The CDR3 totals 15 residues. CDR1 and CDR2 (germline): MNHEY, SVGAGI. The CDR3 DNA sequence: TGTGCCAGCAGTTACCAAGCGGGAGTCGCGAATGAGCAGTTCTTC. This encodes CASSYQAGVANEQFF.

This clone has only one observation. The chain combines TRBV29-1 with TRBJ2-5, with D tentatively TRBD1 or TRBD2 (5 bases each). The CDR3 loop spans 14 amino acids. V lost 0 bases to trimming and J lost 4 bases, with 12 bases between them. Germline V CDR1 and CDR2: SQVTM, ANQGSEA. CDR3 loop: CSVEEFLGVETQYF. The CDR3 region has the DNA TGCAGCGTTGAAGAGTTCCTGGGGGTAGAGACCCAGTACTTC.

The V gene is TRBV10-1, the J gene TRBJ2-7; TRBD2 might be the D (6 bases). The CDR3 is 14 amino acids. From germline, CDR1 is WNHNN and CDR2 SYGVQD (reference sequence). The V and J ends lost 4 bases and 6 bases respectively, with 16 bases between them. Here the CDR3 DNA reads TGCGCCAGCAGTGTGGAGGGGTTGAGAGGCGAGCAGTACTTC. As protein: CASSVEGLRGEQYF.

This clone was seen more than once but under ten times. The chain uses TRBV7-9 and TRBJ2-7, with 12 bases aligning to TRBD2. V shed 1 base and J 7 bases; nucleotides not matched to a gene: 5. From germline, CDR1 is SEHNR and CDR2 FQNEAQ (reference sequence). This CDR3 has 15 amino acids. CDR3 region: CASSLGLAGVKEQYF. For the CDR3, the DNA is TGTGCCAGCAGCTTAGGACTAGCGGGAGTTAAAGAGCAGTACTTC.

A few counts support this clone. The rearrangement links TRBV25-1 to TRBJ1-2, with D perhaps TRBD1 (5 bases). Looked up from germline, CDR1 is MGHDK and CDR2 is SYGVNS. Trimming pared 4 bases from V and 6 bases from J, leaving 9 bases between. The CDR3 is made up of 12 amino acids. The CDR3 sequence: CASSAWTHGYTF. For the CDR3, the DNA is TGTGCCAGCAGTGCCTGGACACATGGCTACACCTTC.

This clone was picked up a small number of times. The chain joins TRBV7-9 to TRBJ2-5; 9 nucleotides match TRBD1. The germline CDR1 and CDR2 sequences are SEHNR and FQNEAQ (reference sequence). V dropped 5 bases and J dropped 1; count of bases not matched to a gene: 5. The CDR3 runs to 15 residues. The CDR3 region is CASSPGQGFQETQYF. CDR3 DNA sequence: TGTGCCAGCAGCCCCGGACAGGGGTTCCAAGAGACCCAGTACTTC.

V is TRBV30 and J is TRBJ1-3, with D tentatively TRBD1 (5 bases). The CDR3 extends over 13 amino acids. Per the germline V gene, CDR1 is GTSNPN and CDR2 is SVGIG (reference sequence). The germline V and J ends were trimmed by 5 bases and 0 bases, with 8 bases remaining between them. Here the CDR3 reads CAWAGTSGNTIYF. The CDR3 nucleotides are TGTGCCTGGGCCGGGACCTCTGGAAACACCATATATTTT.

This clone appeared a few times. Other DNA sequences within the sample encode an identical CDR3. The chain uses TRBV19 and TRBJ2-1; D not resolved. Trimming pared 3 bases from V and 10 bases from J, leaving 10 bases between. Germline loops: CDR1 LNHDA, CDR2 SQIVND (reference sequence). The CDR3 has 12 residues. This CDR3 reads CASSIRAGEQFF. The CDR3 region has the DNA TGTGCCAGTAGTATTCGAGCTGGAGAGCAGTTCTTC.

This clone has only a few counts. This chain links TRBV13 with TRBJ2-3; perhaps TRBD2 as D (6 bases). The CDR3 sequence is 16 residues long. Trimming took 4 bases from V and 0 from J, leaving 14 bases between them. Germline loops: CDR1 PRHDT, CDR2 FYEKMQ (reference sequence). This chain's CDR3 is CASSSASVASTDTQYF. The DNA of the CDR3 is TGTGCCAGCAGCTCCGCTAGCGTCGCTAGCACAGATACGCAGTATTTT.

This clone was seen a handful of times. The rearrangement joins TRBV10-3 to TRBJ2-3; D gene unclear. In germline, CDR1 is ENHRY, CDR2 SYGVKD. The CDR3 is 16 amino acids. Trimming shortened V by 1 base and J by 2 bases, and 13 bases separated the two germline ends. The CDR3 protein is CAISEYGRQVTDTQYF. CDR3 DNA: TGTGCCATCAGTGAGTACGGACGCCAGGTCACAGATACGCAGTATTTT.

There are a few counts of this clone. The gene calls are TRBV6-6 and TRBJ2-3, with TRBD2 identical over 8 bases. CDR1 is MNHNY and CDR2 is SVGAGI in the germline V gene (reference sequence). Losses at the gene ends were 10 bases for V and 0 bases for J; bases not matched to a gene: 9. The CDR3 length is 15 residues. This CDR3 is CATSGPASSTDTQYF. The CDR3 DNA follows: TGTGCCACTAGCGGGCCTGCCTCTAGCACAGATACGCAGTATTTT.

This clone has more than one count but fewer than ten. The chain is built from TRBV6-6 and TRBJ2-7; D tentatively fits TRBD1 or TRBD2 (7 bases each). Germline CDR1 MNHNY, CDR2 SVGAGI (reference sequence). Deletions cut 6 bases from V and 6 bases from J, with 21 bases between. The CDR3 has 15 residues. CDR3 residues: CASRPGLDRVGEQYF. CDR3 sequence (DNA): TGTGCCAGCAGACCAGGACTAGACAGGGTAGGCGAGCAGTACTTC.

V and J are TRBV4-2 and TRBJ2-5; D perhaps matches TRBD2 (5 bases). Per germline, CDR1 LGHNA and CDR2 YNFKEQ. This CDR3 spans 17 amino acids. The V and J ends lost 3 bases and 2 bases respectively, with 19 bases between them. CDR3 DNA: TGTGCCAGCAGCCAGACCCACCTCAGCGGAGCACAAGAGACCCAGTACTTC. Translation gives CASSQTHLSGAQETQYF.

This clone was counted between two and nine times. V and J are TRBV4-3 and TRBJ2-1; no reliable D call. This CDR3 contains 16 residues. Between the trimmed V and J ends, which lost 1 base and 0 bases, there was a span of 10 bases. CDR1 is LGHNA and CDR2 is YSLEER in the germline V gene. Here the CDR3 DNA reads TGCGCCAGCAGCCAAGCTCTACCTATCTCCTACAATGAGCAGTTCTTC. This codes for CASSQALPISYNEQFF.

The gene calls are TRBV4-3 and TRBJ2-7; 9 bases map to TRBD1. The CDR3 runs to 14 residues. V shed 0 bases and J 9 bases; nucleotides not matched to a gene: 6. Germline assignment: CDR1 LGHNA and CDR2 YSLEER. This chain's CDR3 is CASSQEVQGALQYF. The CDR3, as DNA: TGCGCCAGCAGCCAAGAAGTACAGGGGGCCTTGCAGTACTTC.

Points on this clone: Other DNA variants within this sample encode the same CDR3. This chain connects TRBV7-2 to TRBJ2-5, with 7 bases that match TRBD1. This CDR3 has 14 amino acids. Germline lookup yields CDR1 SGHTA and CDR2 FQGNSA. The V segment lost 1 base and the J segment 2 bases; nucleotides outside the gene matches: 1. Written as DNA, the CDR3 is TGTGCCAGCAGCTTAGACAGGGGACAAGAGACCCAGTACTTC. As protein: CASSLDRGQETQYF.